The rows below give T cell receptor beta chains drawn from one sample of a study of T cell changes during pregnancy in multiple sclerosis. The protocol was immunoSEQ multiplex PCR, while the TCRdb copy is restricted to in-frame clones and leaves out a portion. The sample includes 15,000 to 20,000 clones, 70% to 90% seen only once; the top ten take more than 5%. The material sequenced was CD8+ T cells from peripheral blood mononuclear cells, taken in the third trimester of pregnancy. The receptors derive from a female donor in good health, enrolled as a control in a pregnancy study. CDR3s include the opening cysteine and the closing phenylalanine or tryptophan. A D gene is named only where the DNA matches it firmly. Clone size appears in some rows only: once, few, many, or a class for an expanded clone.

TRBV7-6	NA	TRBJ1-1	NA	TGTGCCAGCAGCTTCCGTTCAGGAATCTTGAACACTGAAGCTTTCTTT	CASSFRSGILNTEAFF
TRBV5-6	TRBD1	TRBJ1-1	NA	TGTGCCAGCAGCTGGGGGCCCGGGACAGCGAACACTGAAGCTTTCTTT	CASSWGPGTANTEAFF
TRBV4-3	NA	TRBJ1-4	NA	TGCGCCAGCAGCCCCTCGGAAGGTGAGGGAGAAAAACTGTTTTTT	CASSPSEGEGEKLFF
TRBV7-3	TRBD1	TRBJ1-1	NA	TGTGCCAGCAGCACGGACAGGGGAGACACTGAAGCTTTCTTT	CASSTDRGDTEAFF
TRBV19	TRBD2	TRBJ2-3	NA	TGTGCCAGTAGCTGGAGCGGGGGGACTAGCACAGATACGCAGTATTTT	CASSWSGGTSTDTQYF
TRBV7-6	TRBD1	TRBJ1-1	medium-sized	TGTGCCAGCAGCTCGGAGCTGACAGGGGCGAACACTGAAGCTTTCTTT	CASSSELTGANTEAFF
TRBV25-1	NA	TRBJ1-4	NA	TGTGCCAGCAGTGGACCGGGACCGGGAGGGGAAAAACTGTTTTTT	CASSGPGPGGEKLFF
TRBV6-6	TRBD1	TRBJ2-2	few	TGTGCCAGCAGTGGGGACAGCTGGATCGGGGAGCTGTTTTTT	CASSGDSWIGELFF
TRBV6-1	TRBD2	TRBJ2-1	once	TGTGCCAGCGGACAGCGGGGGGGCCGATATGAGCAGTTCTTC	CASGQRGGRYEQFF
TRBV10-3	NA	TRBJ2-2	NA	TGTGCCATCAGTTCAGGAACCGCGAACACCGGGGAGCTGTTTTTT	CAISSGTANTGELFF
TRBV10-3	NA	TRBJ2-7	medium-sized	TGTGCCATCAGTGAACAGGGACGAGAGCAGTACTTC	CAISEQGREQYF
TRBV4-3	TRBD1	TRBJ1-5	NA	TGCGCCAGCAGCCAAGACAGGGGGCGCGATCAGCCCCAGCATTTT	CASSQDRGRDQPQHF
TRBV2	NA	TRBJ2-1	NA	TGTGCCAGCAACCTGGTGAGCGGTTACTACAATGAGCAGTTCTTC	CASNLVSGYYNEQFF
TRBV7-9	NA	TRBJ2-3	NA	TGTGCCAGCAGCTTAGCGGAATTAGCCAAAGATACGCAGTATTTT	CASSLAELAKDTQYF
TRBV14	TRBD1	TRBJ2-5	NA	TGTGCCAGCAGCCGGACAGGGAAAGAGACCCAGTACTTC	CASSRTGKETQYF
TRBV4-2	TRBD1	TRBJ1-2	NA	TGTGCCAGCAGCCAAGCTTTTACAGGGGGAAACTATGGCTACACCTTC	CASSQAFTGGNYGYTF
TRBV9	NA	TRBJ2-3	NA	TGTGCCAGCAGCTACCCTAGGACTGGACCTAGCACAGATACGCAGTATTTT	CASSYPRTGPSTDTQYF
TRBV18	NA	TRBJ1-2	NA	TGTGCCAGCTCACCGCTAAAATTCCCCTACTATGGCTACACCTTC	CASSPLKFPYYGYTF
TRBV27	NA	TRBJ1-5	NA	TGTGCCAGCAGTTTATCGTGGGGCGAGCCCTATAGCAATCAGCCCCAGCATTTT	CASSLSWGEPYSNQPQHF
TRBV10-3	TRBD1	TRBJ1-2	NA	TGTGCCATCAGAAGGACAGGAGCTTCCTATGGCTACACCTTC	CAIRRTGASYGYTF
TRBV27	TRBD1	TRBJ1-2	NA	TGTGCCAGCAGTTTGACAGGGGGCAATTATGGCTACACCTTC	CASSLTGGNYGYTF
TRBV11-2	NA	TRBJ2-7	NA	TGTGCCAGCAGCTTAGATTACGGGGGCGAGCAGTACTTC	CASSLDYGGEQYF
TRBV6-5	NA	TRBJ1-1	once	TGTGCCAGTGGCCCTGCAATGAACACTGAAGCTTTCTTT	CASGPAMNTEAFF
TRBV6-6	TRBD1	TRBJ1-1	NA	TGTGCCAGCAGTCACCTGGGACAGGGGGACACTGAAGCTTTCTTT	CASSHLGQGDTEAFF
TRBV7-6	NA	TRBJ2-7	NA	TGTGCCAGCAGCCCCGGGAGTTACGAGCAGTACTTC	CASSPGSYEQYF
TRBV7-6	NA	TRBJ2-2	NA	TGTGCCAGCAGCTTAAGGAGGGGGCAGGTGGACACCGGGGAGCTGTTTTTT	CASSLRRGQVDTGELFF